The entry below describes one T cell receptor (beta chain). These data belong to a study of OX40 agonist ivuxolimab in advanced cancers. Clones were read by immunoSEQ multiplex PCR, and TCRdb kept only the in-frame ones, dropping some. The table shows roughly 75,000 clones, with less than 90% occurring only once. CDR1 MGHDK and CDR2 SYGVNS come from the germline V gene. The CDR3 has 14 residues. Exclusion applied to patients with autoimmune disease history or systemic immunosuppression. This sequence joins TRBV25-1 and TRBJ2-5, with a possible D match to TRBD2 (6 bases). The assigned J gene may be wrong: the sequence end matches TRBJ2-7 better. This receptor was taken from an adult with an advanced solid tumor such as melanoma, head and neck, liver or kidney cancer. Sequencing was performed on CD4+ or CD8+ T cells sorted from blood, taken in a trial of the OX40 agonist ivuxolimab. The CDR3 coding sequence is TGTGCCAGCAGTCAGGGACCCAGCGGGTCCGAGCAGTACTTC. It translates to CASSQGPSGSEQYF.